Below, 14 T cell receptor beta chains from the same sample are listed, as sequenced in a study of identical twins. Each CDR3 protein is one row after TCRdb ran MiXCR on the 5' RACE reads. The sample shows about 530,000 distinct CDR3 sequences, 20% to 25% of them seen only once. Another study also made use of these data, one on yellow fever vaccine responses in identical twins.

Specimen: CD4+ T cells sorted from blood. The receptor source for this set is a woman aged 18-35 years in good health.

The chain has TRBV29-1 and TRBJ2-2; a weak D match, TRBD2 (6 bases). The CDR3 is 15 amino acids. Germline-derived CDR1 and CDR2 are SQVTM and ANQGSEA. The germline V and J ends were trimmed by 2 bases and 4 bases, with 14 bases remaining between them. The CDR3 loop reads CSVELVEGSTGELFF. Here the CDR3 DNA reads TGCAGCGTTGAATTGGTGGAGGGTAGCACCGGGGAGCTGTTTTTT.

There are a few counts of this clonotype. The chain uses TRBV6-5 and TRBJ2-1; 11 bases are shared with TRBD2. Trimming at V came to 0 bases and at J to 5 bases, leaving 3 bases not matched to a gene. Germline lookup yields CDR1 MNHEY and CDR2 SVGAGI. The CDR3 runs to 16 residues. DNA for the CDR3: TGTGCCAGCAGTTACTCGGTAGCGGGAGGGAACAATGAGCAGTTCTTC. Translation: CASSYSVAGGNNEQFF.

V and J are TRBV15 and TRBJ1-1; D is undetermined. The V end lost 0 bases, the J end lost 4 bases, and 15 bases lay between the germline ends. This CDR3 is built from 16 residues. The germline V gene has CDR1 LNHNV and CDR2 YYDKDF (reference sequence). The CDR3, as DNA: TGTGCCACCAGCAGAGATCTATACTTCGGGAGCACTGAAGCTTTCTTT. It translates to CATSRDLYFGSTEAFF.

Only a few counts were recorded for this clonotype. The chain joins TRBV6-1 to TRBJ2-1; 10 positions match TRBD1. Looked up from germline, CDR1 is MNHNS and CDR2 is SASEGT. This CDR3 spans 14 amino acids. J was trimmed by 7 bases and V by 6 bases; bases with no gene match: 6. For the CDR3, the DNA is TGTGCCAGCAGCGACAGGGGGCTCAATAATGAGCAGTTCTTC. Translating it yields CASSDRGLNNEQFF.

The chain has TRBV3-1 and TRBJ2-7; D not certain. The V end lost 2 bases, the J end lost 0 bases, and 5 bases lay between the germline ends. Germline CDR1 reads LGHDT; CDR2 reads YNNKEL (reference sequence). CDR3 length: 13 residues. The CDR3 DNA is TGTGCCAGCAGCCAACGCGGCTCCTACGAGCAGTACTTC. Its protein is CASSQRGSYEQYF.

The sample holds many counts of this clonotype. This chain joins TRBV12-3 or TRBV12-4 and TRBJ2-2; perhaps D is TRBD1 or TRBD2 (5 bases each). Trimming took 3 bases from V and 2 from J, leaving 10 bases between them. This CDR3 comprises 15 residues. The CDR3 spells CASSLGRPNTGELFF. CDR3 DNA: TGTGCCAGCAGTTTGGGACGACCTAACACCGGGGAGCTGTTTTTT.

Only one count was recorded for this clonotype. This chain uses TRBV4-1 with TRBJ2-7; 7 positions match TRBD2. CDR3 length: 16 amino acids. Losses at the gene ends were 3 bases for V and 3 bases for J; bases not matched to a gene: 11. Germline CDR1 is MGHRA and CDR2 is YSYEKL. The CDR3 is CASSQKAPGTNYEQYV. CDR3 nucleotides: TGCGCCAGCAGCCAGAAGGCCCCCGGGACTAACTACGAGCAGTACGTC.

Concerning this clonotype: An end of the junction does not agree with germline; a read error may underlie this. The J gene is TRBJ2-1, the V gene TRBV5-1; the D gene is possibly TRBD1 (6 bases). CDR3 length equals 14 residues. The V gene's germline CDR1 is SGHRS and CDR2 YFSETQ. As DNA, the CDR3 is TGCGCCAGCAGCTTGGTTCAGGGGAACAATGAGCACTTCTTC. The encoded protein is CASSLVQGNNEHFF.

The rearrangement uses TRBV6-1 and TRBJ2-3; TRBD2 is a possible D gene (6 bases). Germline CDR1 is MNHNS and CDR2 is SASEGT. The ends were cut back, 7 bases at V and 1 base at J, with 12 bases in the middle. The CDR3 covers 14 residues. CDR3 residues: CASNQGGGTDTQYF. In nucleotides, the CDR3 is TGTGCCAGCAATCAGGGCGGGGGCACAGATACGCAGTATTTT.

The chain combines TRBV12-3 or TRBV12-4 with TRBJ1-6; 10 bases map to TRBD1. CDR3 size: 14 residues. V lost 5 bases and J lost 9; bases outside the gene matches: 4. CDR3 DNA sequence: TGTGCCAGCAGTCAGGGACAGGGGTTTTCACCCCTCCACTTT. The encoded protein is CASSQGQGFSPLHF.

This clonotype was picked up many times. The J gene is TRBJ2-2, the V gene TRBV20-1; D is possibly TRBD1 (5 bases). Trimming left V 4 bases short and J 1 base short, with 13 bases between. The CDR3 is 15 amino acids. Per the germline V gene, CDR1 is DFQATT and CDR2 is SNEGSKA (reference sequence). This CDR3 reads CSAKAGPMNTGELFF. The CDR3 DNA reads TGCAGTGCTAAGGCAGGGCCGATGAACACCGGGGAGCTGTTTTTT.

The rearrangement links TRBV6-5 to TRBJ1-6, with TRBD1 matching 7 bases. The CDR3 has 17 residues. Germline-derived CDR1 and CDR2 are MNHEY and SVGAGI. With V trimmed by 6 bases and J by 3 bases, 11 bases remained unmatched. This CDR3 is CASRYLQGIRYNSPLHF. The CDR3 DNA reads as TGTGCCAGCAGGTACCTACAGGGGATCCGCTATAATTCACCCCTCCACTTT.

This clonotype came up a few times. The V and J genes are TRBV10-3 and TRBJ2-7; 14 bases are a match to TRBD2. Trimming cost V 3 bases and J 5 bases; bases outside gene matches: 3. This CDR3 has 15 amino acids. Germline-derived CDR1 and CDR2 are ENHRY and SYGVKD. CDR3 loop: CAISDKGLAGDEQYF. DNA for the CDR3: TGTGCCATCAGTGACAAGGGACTAGCGGGAGACGAGCAGTACTTC.

The DNA for the CDR3 is TGTGCCAGTAGTATAACCCCCACGGGAACTTATGGCTACACCTTC. Protein: CASSITPTGTYGYTF. V and J are TRBV19 and TRBJ1-2; unclear D gene. Germline V lookup: CDR1 LNHDA, CDR2 SQIVND (reference sequence). V lost 2 bases and J 5 bases, leaving 15 bases between the germline ends. The CDR3 is 15 residues long.